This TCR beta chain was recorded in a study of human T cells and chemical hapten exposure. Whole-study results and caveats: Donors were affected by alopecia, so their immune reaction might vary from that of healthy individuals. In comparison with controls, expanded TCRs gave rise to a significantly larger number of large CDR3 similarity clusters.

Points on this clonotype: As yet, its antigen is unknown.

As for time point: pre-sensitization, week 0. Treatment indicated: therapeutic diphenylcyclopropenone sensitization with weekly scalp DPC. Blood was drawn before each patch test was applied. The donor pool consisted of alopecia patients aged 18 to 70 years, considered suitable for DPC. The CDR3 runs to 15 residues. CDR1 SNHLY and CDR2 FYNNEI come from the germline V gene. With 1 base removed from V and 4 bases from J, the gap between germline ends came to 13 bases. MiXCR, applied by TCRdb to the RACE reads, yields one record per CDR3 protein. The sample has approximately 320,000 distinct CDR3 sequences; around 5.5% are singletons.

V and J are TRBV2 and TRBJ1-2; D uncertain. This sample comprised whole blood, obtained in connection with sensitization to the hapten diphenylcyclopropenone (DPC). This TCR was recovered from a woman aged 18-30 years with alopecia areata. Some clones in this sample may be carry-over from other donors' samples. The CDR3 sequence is CASSEDRARVYGYTF. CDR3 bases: TGTGCCAGCAGTGAAGATCGCGCACGCGTCTATGGCTACACCTTC.